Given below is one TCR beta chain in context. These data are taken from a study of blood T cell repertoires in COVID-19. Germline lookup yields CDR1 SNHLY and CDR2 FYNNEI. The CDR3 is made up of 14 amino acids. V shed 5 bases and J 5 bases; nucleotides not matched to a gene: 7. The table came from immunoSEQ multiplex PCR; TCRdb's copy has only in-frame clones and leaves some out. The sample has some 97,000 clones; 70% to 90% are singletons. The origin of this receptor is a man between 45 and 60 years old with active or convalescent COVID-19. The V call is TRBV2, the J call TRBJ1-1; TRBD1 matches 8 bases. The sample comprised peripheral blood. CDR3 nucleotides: TGTGCCAGCAGTCCAGACAGGGGTCGAACTGAAGCTTTCTTT. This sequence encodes CASSPDRGRTEAFF.